Each of the 17 T cell receptor beta chains below was sequenced from the same sample in a study of shared clonotypes between healthy human individuals. Sequencing was performed with immunoSEQ multiplex PCR; in TCRdb, only in-frame clones are kept and a portion is missing. The sample contains about a million clones, 60% to 85% of which appear only once. The sample comprised memory CD4+ T cells sorted from blood. The subset: CD45RA-negative fraction. These receptors came from a man aged 18-30 years in good health.

The genes are TRBV11-2 and TRBJ2-1, with 14 bases fitting TRBD2. Germline-derived CDR1 and CDR2 are SGHAT and FQNNGV. Trimming took 1 base from V and 7 from J; bases not matched to a gene: 9. The CDR3 has 18 amino acids. Written as DNA, the CDR3 is TGTGCCAGCAGCTTAGCCCGACCTTGGACTAGCGGGAGGAATGAGCAGTTCTTC. Translating gives CASSLARPWTSGRNEQFF.

J is TRBJ1-1 and V is TRBV18; unclear D gene. Trimming shortened V by 6 bases and J by 1 base, and 15 bases separated the two germline ends. The CDR3 spans 15 residues. In germline, CDR1 is KGHSH, CDR2 LQKENI. CDR3 in DNA: TGTGCCAGCTCTCCCACGGCCGGTCCGAACACTGAAGCTTTCTTT. This sequence encodes CASSPTAGPNTEAFF.

The chain recombines TRBV5-4 with TRBJ1-2, with D maybe TRBD1 (5 bases). The CDR3 length is 13 residues. In germline, CDR1 is SGHNT, CDR2 YYREEE (reference sequence). V lost 2 bases to trimming and J lost 3 bases, with 8 bases between them. CDR3 region: CASSFGGDYGYTF. The DNA for the CDR3 is TGTGCCAGCAGCTTCGGGGGGGACTATGGCTACACCTTC.

The rearrangement uses TRBV30 and TRBJ2-3; 10 nucleotides align to TRBD2. The CDR3 covers 18 residues. In germline, CDR1 is GTSNPN, CDR2 SVGIG (reference sequence). V was pared by 1 base and J by 4 bases, with 14 bases of the junction left unmatched. The CDR3 is CAWSGYVLSGREADTQYF. The CDR3, as DNA: TGTGCCTGGAGTGGATATGTTCTCAGCGGGAGGGAGGCAGATACGCAGTATTTT.

This chain uses TRBV12-5 with TRBJ2-3; 11 bases align to TRBD2. This CDR3 region has 16 residues. CDR1 is LGHNT, CDR2 FRNRAP, per germline. Trimming took 0 bases from V and 7 from J; bases not matched to a gene: 6. CDR3 protein: CASGLVIAGGRNTQYF. The CDR3, as DNA: TGTGCTAGTGGTTTGGTAATAGCGGGAGGGCGGAATACGCAGTATTTT.

The chain employs TRBV18 and TRBJ1-4, with a weak D call TRBD1 (5 bases). The germline gives CDR1 KGHSH, CDR2 LQKENI. V shed 1 base and J shed 7 bases, with 13 bases lying between them. CDR3 length: 15 residues. CDR3 region: CASSPRGVSSEKLFF. Here the CDR3 DNA reads TGTGCCAGCTCACCACGGGGGGTATCAAGTGAAAAACTGTTTTTT.

The chain employs TRBV7-2 and TRBJ1-1, with a possible D match to TRBD1 (6 bases). Germline CDR1 reads SGHTA; CDR2 reads FQGNSA. V was cut by 4 bases and J by 3 bases, with 15 bases left in between. The CDR3 contains 15 residues. The CDR3 region is CASSSRQARYTEAFF. In nucleotides, the CDR3 is TGTGCCAGCAGCTCAAGACAGGCACGGTACACTGAAGCTTTCTTT.

V gene TRBV5-1 combines with J gene TRBJ2-2, with D perhaps assigned TRBD1 or TRBD2 (5 bases each). V lost 0 bases and J lost 0, with 9 bases in between. The germline V gene has CDR1 SGHRS and CDR2 YFSETQ. The CDR3 consists of 16 residues. In nucleotides, the CDR3 is TGCGCCAGCAGCTTGGTAGGGACCGCGAACACCGGGGAGCTGTTTTTT. Its translation: CASSLVGTANTGELFF.

This rearrangement joins TRBV11-1 to TRBJ2-2, with 9 bases fitting TRBD1. Germline lookup yields CDR1 SGHAT and CDR2 FQDESV (reference sequence). CDR3 length equals 15 residues. V lost 7 bases and J lost 2; bases outside the gene matches: 5. CDR3 amino acids: CASNPGQGNTGELFF. The CDR3 bases are TGTGCCAGCAACCCGGGACAGGGCAACACCGGGGAGCTGTTTTTT.

The chain is built from TRBV2 and TRBJ2-5; 9 nucleotides line up with TRBD2. Germline CDR1 SNHLY, CDR2 FYNNEI. Unmatched junction bases numbered 11, after V lost 8 bases and J lost 4 bases. This CDR3 is 15 amino acids long. CDR3 residues: CASSAGGRGGETQYF. CDR3 in DNA: TGTGCCAGCTCAGCGGGAGGTAGAGGAGGAGAGACCCAGTACTTC.

The chain couples TRBV7-9 to TRBJ1-1; no definite D call. Trimming removed 2 bases from V and 7 bases from J, with 8 bases in between. This CDR3 spans 12 amino acids. Germline V gene sequence: CDR1 SEHNR, CDR2 FQNEAQ (reference sequence). CDR3 in DNA: TGTGCCAGCAGCTTAATCAATTATGAAGCTTTCTTT. Residues: CASSLINYEAFF. Based on the CDR3 plus reference TRBV7-9 and TRBJ1-1, the full variable domain is DTGVSQNPRHKITKRGQNVTFRCDPISEHNRLYWYRQTLGQGPEFLTYFQNEAQLEKSRLLSDRFSAERPKGSFSTLEIQRTEQGDSAMYLCASSLINYEAFFGQGTRLTVV.

This sequence joins TRBV19 and TRBJ2-7; a possible D gene is TRBD2 (5 bases). V was trimmed by 2 bases and J by 3 bases, leaving 20 bases between them. Looked up from germline, CDR1 is LNHDA and CDR2 is SQIVND (reference sequence). The CDR3 extends over 17 amino acids. The CDR3 coding sequence is TGTGCCAGTAGTATATCTCCCGCCCCCACGGGATACTACGAGCAGTACTTC. It codes for CASSISPAPTGYYEQYF.

V usage is TRBV27 and J usage is TRBJ1-3, with D possibly matching TRBD1 (5 bases). The CDR3 consists of 13 residues. The V gene's germline CDR1 is MNHEY and CDR2 SMNVEV (reference sequence). V lost 5 bases and J 2 bases, leaving 7 bases between the germline ends. CDR3 protein: CASSAGAGNTIYF. The DNA of the CDR3 is TGTGCCAGCAGTGCGGGGGCTGGAAACACCATATATTTT.

Concerning this clone itself: A much more abundant neighbour one base away suggests this may be a read error. This same CDR3 is encoded by further DNA sequences in the sample. The V gene is TRBV7-2, the J gene TRBJ2-5; no clear D gene. This CDR3 has 11 amino acids. Germline values: CDR1 SGHTA, CDR2 FQGNSA. The V gene lost 1 base and the J gene lost 7 bases, with 4 bases spanning the gap. CDR3 amino acids: CASSLEGTQYF. The CDR3 nucleotides read TGTGCCAGCAGCTTAGAAGGGACCCAGTACTTC.

CDR3 DNA sequence: TGTGCCAGCAGCCGAACGGCAGGTGGGGCCTCCTACGAGCAGTACTTC. This gives the protein CASSRTAGGASYEQYF. J is TRBJ2-5 and V is TRBV11-2; D possibly corresponds to TRBD1 (5 bases). The DNA end is more similar to TRBJ2-7, so the J call may be wrong. Germline CDR1 SGHAT, CDR2 FQNNGV. The CDR3 runs 16 residues.

The V gene is TRBV2, the J gene TRBJ2-5; TRBD2 aligns across 7 bases. J lost 4 bases, V lost 6 bases, and 2 bases had no gene match. This CDR3 is 12 amino acids long. Germline V CDR1 and CDR2: SNHLY, FYNNEI. The CDR3 reads CASRTSAETQYF. The DNA of the CDR3 is TGTGCCAGCAGAACTAGCGCAGAGACCCAGTACTTC.

The rearrangement joins TRBV4-2 to TRBJ2-1; 7 bases are a match to TRBD2. V lost 0 bases to trimming and J lost 3 bases; unmatched junction nucleotides: 8. The CDR3 loop spans 17 amino acids. The germline CDR1 and CDR2 sequences are LGHNA and YNFKEQ. CDR3 amino acids: CASSQDRVVAGYNEQFF. The DNA for the CDR3 is TGTGCCAGCAGCCAAGATCGGGTGGTAGCGGGCTACAATGAGCAGTTCTTC.